The 27 T cell receptor beta chains in this list originate from one sample, sequenced in a study of CD8 T cells in Susac syndrome. Random-hexamer reverse transcription was applied to about 0.5 to 1 ug RNA. A single record per CDR3 protein comes from TCRdb applying MiXCR to the immunoSEQ multiplex PCR reads. This sample yields around 120,000 distinct CDR3 sequences, of which 93% are seen a single time; about 0.09% belongs to the top ten. The sample consisted of CD4+ T cells from PBMCs. The receptor set was obtained from a human donor with multiple sclerosis.

The V and J genes are TRBV20-1 and TRBJ2-2; D not certain. The germline V and J ends were trimmed by 2 bases and 1 base, with 11 bases remaining between them. Germline lookup yields CDR1 DFQATT and CDR2 SNEGSKA (reference sequence). This CDR3 is 15 amino acids long. CDR3 region: CSARSKLRNTGELFF. CDR3 DNA sequence: TGCAGTGCTAGATCAAAGTTGAGGAACACCGGGGAGCTGTTTTTT.

The chain is built from TRBV7-9 and TRBJ1-6; 8 positions match TRBD1. V shed 3 bases and J 9 bases; nucleotides not matched to a gene: 1. Looked up from germline, CDR1 is SEHNR and CDR2 is FQNEAQ (reference sequence). This CDR3 spans 13 amino acids. DNA for the CDR3: TGTGCCAGCAGCTTGGACAGGGTTTCACCCCTCCACTTT. Encoded protein: CASSLDRVSPLHF. Looking up the rest from reference TRBV7-9 and TRBJ1-6 gives the full variable domain: DTGVSQNPRHKITKRGQNVTFRCDPISEHNRLYWYRQTLGQGPEFLTYFQNEAQLEKSRLLSDRFSAERPKGSFSTLEIQRTEQGDSAMYLCASSLDRVSPLHFGNGTRLTVT.

The chain employs TRBV7-2 and TRBJ1-6; 7 bases map to TRBD1. CDR1 is SGHTA, CDR2 FQGNSA, per germline. The length of the CDR3 is 16 residues. J gave up 6 bases and V 3 bases, and 8 bases lay outside the gene matches. The CDR3 DNA follows: TGTGCCAGCAGCTTTATTGGGGGACAGCTTAATTCACCCCTCCACTTT. As protein: CASSFIGGQLNSPLHF.

This clonotype was recorded only once. The rearrangement joins TRBV12-3 or TRBV12-4 to TRBJ1-5; TRBD1 aligns across 7 bases. J lost 7 bases, V lost 6 bases, and 6 bases had no gene match. This CDR3 region has 13 residues. Here the CDR3 reads CASSWTGAQPQHF. The CDR3 DNA is TGTGCCAGCAGCTGGACAGGCGCGCAGCCCCAGCATTTT.

The CDR3 loop is CASSPPGEETQYF. CDR3 coding DNA: TGTGCCAGCTCACCTCCAGGGGAAGAGACCCAGTACTTC. The chain uses TRBV18 and TRBJ2-5; tentatively, D is TRBD1 (6 bases). The CDR3 has 13 residues. Germline lookup yields CDR1 KGHSH and CDR2 LQKENI. V shed 3 bases and J shed 3 bases, with 8 bases lying between them.

The chain links TRBV27 to TRBJ1-6; D remains unclear. CDR3 length: 15 residues. Germline CDR1 MNHEY, CDR2 SMNVEV (reference sequence). With 5 bases removed from V and 1 base from J, the gap between germline ends came to 9 bases. This chain's CDR3 is CASSPGWSYNSPLHF. The CDR3 nucleotides read TGTGCCAGCAGTCCCGGGTGGTCCTATAATTCACCCCTCCACTTT.

The chain combines TRBV20-1 with TRBJ2-5, with 13 bases identical to TRBD2. Trimming removed 6 bases from V and 5 bases from J; junction bases left unmatched: 6. The germline V gene has CDR1 DFQATT and CDR2 SNEGSKA (reference sequence). The CDR3 sequence is 14 residues long. The CDR3 region is CSAATSGGSETQYF. The DNA of the CDR3 is TGCAGTGCCGCGACTAGCGGGGGGAGTGAGACCCAGTACTTC.

The chain employs TRBV11-2 and TRBJ2-5; a weak D match, TRBD2 (6 bases). This CDR3 spans 16 amino acids. With 5 bases removed from V and 1 base from J, the gap between germline ends came to 17 bases. Germline V gives CDR1 SGHAT, CDR2 FQNNGV. As DNA, the CDR3 is TGTGCCAGCAGCGGCGAAGCTTCTAGCGCCCAAGAGACCCAGTACTTC. It encodes CASSGEASSAQETQYF.

The chain couples TRBV29-1 to TRBJ1-2; TRBD1 aligns across 9 bases. Germline CDR1 is SQVTM and CDR2 is ANQGSEA. This CDR3 contains 13 residues. With 2 bases clipped from V and 5 bases from J, the junction kept 3 bases outside the gene matches. The CDR3 DNA is TGCAGCGTTGAATCTGGGACAGGGTATGGCTACACCTTC. The encoded protein is CSVESGTGYGYTF.

The chain uses TRBV7-9 and TRBJ1-4, with D tentatively TRBD1 (5 bases). The CDR3 contains 15 residues. Trimming left V 10 bases short and J 0 bases short, with 15 bases between. Germline values: CDR1 SEHNR, CDR2 FQNEAQ (reference sequence). The CDR3 nucleotides are TGTGCCACCCCGGGGCCGGCGGCAACTAATGAAAAACTGTTTTTT. This sequence encodes CATPGPAATNEKLFF.

The chain has TRBV6-1 and TRBJ1-1; D remains unclear. Trimming stripped 6 bases from V and 1 base from J, with 9 bases between. The CDR3 runs 13 residues. Looked up from germline, CDR1 is MNHNS and CDR2 is SASEGT. The CDR3 coding sequence is TGTGCCAGCAGCCACACAGCGAACACTGAAGCTTTCTTT. It translates to CASSHTANTEAFF.

The chain employs TRBV19 and TRBJ1-5; D gene unclear. With 3 bases removed from V and 5 bases from J, the gap between germline ends came to 17 bases. CDR3 length: 16 residues. Germline assignment: CDR1 LNHDA and CDR2 SQIVND (reference sequence). The CDR3 bases are TGTGCCAGTAGTATTTGGGGAAGGTCACGGGATCAGCCCCAGCATTTT. This encodes CASSIWGRSRDQPQHF.

DNA of the CDR3: TGCGCCAGCAGCCTCCTAGGACAGAAAATTTACAATGAGCAGTTCTTC. Its protein product is CASSLLGQKIYNEQFF. This chain links TRBV4-1 with TRBJ2-1; perhaps TRBD1 as D (6 bases). The V gene's germline CDR1 is MGHRA and CDR2 YSYEKL. The CDR3 has 16 amino acids. Trimming took 4 bases from V and 4 from J, leaving 17 bases between them.

The rearrangement uses TRBV18 and TRBJ1-2; tentatively, D is TRBD1 (5 bases). The ends were cut back, 2 bases at V and 8 bases at J, with 24 bases in the middle. Germline CDR1 reads KGHSH; CDR2 reads LQKENI. The CDR3 runs to 17 residues. CDR3 nucleotides: TGTGCCAGCTCACCATACGAACCGGGACTATCGACCGGCGGCTACACCTTC. This sequence encodes CASSPYEPGLSTGGYTF.

This clonotype has only a few counts. This rearrangement joins TRBV11-2 to TRBJ2-7, with 8 bases aligning to TRBD1. Germline V CDR1 and CDR2: SGHAT, FQNNGV. This CDR3 has 16 residues. V trimming: 0 bases; J trimming: 4 bases; junction bases outside the gene matches: 8. CDR3 sequence (DNA): TGTGCCAGCAGCTTAGATCGGGCAGGGGGCGCGTACGAGCAGTACTTC. Its translation is CASSLDRAGGAYEQYF.

This clonotype was found once. This chain uses TRBV3-1 with TRBJ2-2; no reliable D call. CDR3 length: 13 amino acids. CDR1 is LGHDT, CDR2 YNNKEL, per germline (reference sequence). The V gene lost 6 bases and the J gene lost 1 base, with 6 bases spanning the gap. CDR3 DNA: TGTGCCAGCAGGGAACAGAACACCGGGGAGCTGTTTTTT. Its protein product is CASREQNTGELFF.

V is TRBV4-1 and J is TRBJ1-6; weak D call: TRBD1 (6 bases). Germline CDR1 and CDR2: MGHRA and YSYEKL. The ends were cut back, 0 bases at V and 10 bases at J, with 16 bases in the middle. CDR3 size: 16 residues. The CDR3 region is CASSQDGGGAGSPLHF. CDR3 sequence (DNA): TGCGCCAGCAGCCAAGATGGGGGGGGCGCAGGATCACCCCTCCACTTT.

V gene TRBV6-2 or TRBV6-3 combines with J gene TRBJ1-5, with D unresolved. The CDR3 sequence is 12 residues long. Germline CDR1 reads MNHEY; CDR2 reads SVGEGT. Deletions cut 6 bases from V and 3 bases from J, with 6 bases between. The chain's CDR3 is CASSNHNQPQHF. The CDR3 DNA is TGTGCCAGCAGCAACCACAATCAGCCCCAGCATTTT.

The chain joins TRBV28 to TRBJ2-4; D could derive from TRBD1 or TRBD2 (7 bases each). Trimming cost V 0 bases and J 4 bases, with 10 bases left between them. Germline V gene sequence: CDR1 MDHEN, CDR2 SYDVKM. The CDR3 is 15 amino acids. Here the CDR3 reads CASSLWQGGKNIQYF. CDR3 DNA: TGTGCCAGCAGTTTATGGCAGGGGGGGAAAAACATTCAGTACTTC.

The rearrangement uses TRBV29-1 and TRBJ1-2, with TRBD1 matching 7 bases. The germline CDR1 and CDR2 sequences are SQVTM and ANQGSEA. Trimming cost V 6 bases and J 2 bases; bases outside gene matches: 3. CDR3 length equals 12 residues. Here the CDR3 DNA reads TGCAGCGTCTCGACAGGGAACTATGGCTACACCTTC. Protein sequence: CSVSTGNYGYTF.

The chain has TRBV11-2 and TRBJ2-2; D ambiguous. Germline lookup yields CDR1 SGHAT and CDR2 FQNNGV. With 2 bases removed from V and 1 base from J, the gap between germline ends came to 2 bases. The CDR3 sequence is 13 residues long. In nucleotides, the CDR3 is TGTGCCAGCAGCTTACAGAACACCGGGGAGCTGTTTTTT. This sequence encodes CASSLQNTGELFF.

This clonotype appeared once. The genes are TRBV28 and TRBJ1-1, with no clear D. The V gene's germline CDR1 is MDHEN and CDR2 SYDVKM. V lost 6 bases and J 1 base, leaving 15 bases between the germline ends. This CDR3 is built from 15 residues. For the CDR3, the DNA is TGTGCCAGCAGCTTTCCTGGGTCTGGGAACACTGAAGCTTTCTTT. This gives the protein CASSFPGSGNTEAFF. Together with reference TRBV28 and TRBJ1-1, the CDR3 gives the full variable domain: DVKVTQSSRYLVKRTGEKVFLECVQDMDHENMFWYRQDPGLGLRLIYFSYDVKMKEKGDIPEGYSVSREKKERFSLILESASTNQTSMYLCASSFPGSGNTEAFFGQGTRLTVV.

A few counts support this clonotype. The chain's CDR3 is CASSLASGTSVETQYF. As DNA, the CDR3 is TGTGCCAGCAGCTTAGCTTCCGGGACTAGCGTAGAGACCCAGTACTTC. V gene TRBV7-9 combines with J gene TRBJ2-5; TRBD2 aligns across 10 bases. With V trimmed by 0 bases and J by 4 bases, 5 bases remained unmatched. This CDR3 has 16 residues. Germline CDR1 is SEHNR and CDR2 is FQNEAQ (reference sequence).

The chain recombines TRBV19 with TRBJ1-5, with TRBD1 matching over 10 bases. Trimming took 10 bases from V and 6 from J; bases not matched to a gene: 6. Germline V CDR1 and CDR2: LNHDA, SQIVND (reference sequence). CDR3 length equals 13 residues. The CDR3 loop reads CATRRQGAQPQHF. The DNA of the CDR3 is TGTGCCACCAGAAGACAGGGGGCTCAGCCCCAGCATTTT.

This clonotype came up once. This CDR3 is CASSFGVEASGTQYF. The CDR3 DNA reads TGTGCCAGCAGTTTCGGGGTAGAGGCAAGTGGGACCCAGTACTTC. V usage is TRBV12-3 or TRBV12-4 and J usage is TRBJ2-5, with D maybe TRBD2 (5 bases). Deletions cut 3 bases from V and 7 bases from J, with 18 bases between. The CDR3 has 15 residues.

This clonotype has only one observation. The chain couples TRBV2 to TRBJ2-1; D gene uncertain. Trimming cost V 2 bases and J 5 bases, with 1 base left between them. Per the germline V gene, CDR1 is SNHLY and CDR2 is FYNNEI. CDR3 length equals 11 residues. In DNA, the CDR3 is TGTGCCAGCAGTGAACACAATGAGCAGTTCTTC. It codes for CASSEHNEQFF.

The chain employs TRBV11-2 and TRBJ2-1, with D possibly being TRBD1 or TRBD2 (7 bases each). Germline V CDR1 and CDR2: SGHAT, FQNNGV. The CDR3 loop spans 16 amino acids. Trimming removed 1 base at V and 4 bases at J, with 14 bases between. For the CDR3, the DNA is TGTGCCAGCAGCTTAGGAGCAGGGGGGGAATACAATGAGCAGTTCTTC. Translated, it gives CASSLGAGGEYNEQFF.